A single sample is the source of the 11 T cell receptor beta chains below, sequenced in a study of T cell responses to AZD1222 COVID-19 vaccine. Using immunoSEQ multiplex PCR, the repertoire was profiled, and TCRdb retains in-frame clones only, with some absent. Of fewer than 130,000 clones in the sample, over 75% were seen once. The specimen was peripheral blood, collected on day 0 of AZD1222 vaccination. The origin of the receptors is an adult in good health.

The chain uses TRBV7-2 and TRBJ2-7; D is perhaps TRBD2 (7 bases). This CDR3 is 14 amino acids long. Germline values: CDR1 SGHTA, CDR2 FQGNSA. Between the trimmed V and J ends, which lost 8 bases and 4 bases, there was a span of 18 bases. The CDR3 protein is CASLSGGPIYEQYF. CDR3 in DNA: TGTGCCAGCCTTTCGGGGGGCCCCATTTACGAGCAGTACTTC.

The chain recombines TRBV28 with TRBJ1-5; D not certain. V was shortened by 6 bases and J by 3 bases, with 12 bases between the two germline ends. The germline gives CDR1 MDHEN, CDR2 SYDVKM. The CDR3 contains 14 residues. The CDR3 coding sequence is TGTGCCAGCAGCCAGGCCTATCCCAATCAGCCCCAGCATTTT. It encodes CASSQAYPNQPQHF. Full variable domain (missing parts from reference TRBV28 and TRBJ1-5): DVKVTQSSRYLVKRTGEKVFLECVQDMDHENMFWYRQDPGLGLRLIYFSYDVKMKEKGDIPEGYSVSREKKERFSLILESASTNQTSMYLCASSQAYPNQPQHFGDGTRLSIL.

The chain links TRBV19 to TRBJ1-1; D is perhaps TRBD1 (6 bases). V lost 10 bases to trimming and J lost 0 bases, with 15 bases between them. The CDR3 has 14 residues. The germline CDR1 and CDR2 sequences are LNHDA and SQIVND (reference sequence). CDR3 sequence: CATLGGLVNTEAFF. The DNA of the CDR3 is TGTGCCACCTTAGGGGGGTTGGTGAACACTGAAGCTTTCTTT.

The chain links TRBV15 to TRBJ2-4; TRBD1 agrees at 8 bases. This CDR3 has 15 amino acids. CDR1 and CDR2 (germline): LNHNV, YYDKDF (reference sequence). The V and J ends lost 1 base and 4 bases, in that order; junction bases with no gene match: 3. DNA of the CDR3: TGTGCCACCAGCAGAGTTAACAGGGGGAAAAACATTCAGTACTTC. Protein: CATSRVNRGKNIQYF.

The table lists this clone with a count of one. The chain uses TRBV18 and TRBJ1-4, with D unresolved. Per the germline V gene, CDR1 is KGHSH and CDR2 is LQKENI. V was pared by 2 bases and J by 7 bases, with 14 bases between. CDR3 length equals 15 residues. The CDR3 DNA follows: TGTGCCAGCTCACCATTCGACGGGGATCGTGAAAAACTGTTTTTT. It is translated as CASSPFDGDREKLFF.

This clone appeared a single time. The J gene is TRBJ2-7, the V gene TRBV4-1; no clear D. Germline-derived CDR1 and CDR2 are MGHRA and YSYEKL. Trimming removed 0 bases at V and 2 bases at J, with 11 bases between. This CDR3 has 15 amino acids. CDR3 sequence reads: CASSQDGQSAYEQYF. CDR3 sequence (DNA): TGCGCCAGCAGCCAAGACGGGCAGAGTGCCTACGAGCAGTACTTC.

This clone was seen more than once but under ten times. The CDR3 region is CASSTSRGNQETQYF. The DNA for the CDR3 is TGCGCCAGCAGCACCAGCAGGGGGAACCAAGAGACCCAGTACTTC. The V gene is TRBV4-1, the J gene TRBJ2-5; 7 bases are a match to TRBD1. This CDR3 region has 15 residues. Looked up from germline, CDR1 is MGHRA and CDR2 is YSYEKL. V lost 5 bases and J lost 0; bases outside the gene matches: 6.

V is TRBV18 and J is TRBJ2-1, with a tentative D call TRBD2 (7 bases). Germline-derived CDR1 and CDR2 are KGHSH and LQKENI. The CDR3 totals 19 residues. V lost 0 bases to trimming and J lost 8 bases, with 26 bases between them. In nucleotides, the CDR3 is TGTGCCAGCTCACCACCTTATCGGTCGGGGGGCGGGAAAAACTATGAGCAGTTCTTC. This gives the protein CASSPPYRSGGGKNYEQFF.

The J gene is TRBJ1-1, the V gene TRBV6-5; no clear D. This CDR3 is 14 amino acids long. V lost 2 bases to trimming and J lost 6 bases, with 13 bases between them. The germline V gene has CDR1 MNHEY and CDR2 SVGAGI. The CDR3 nucleotides read TGTGCCAGCAGTTACAGACATCGGAGGCCTGAAGCTTTCTTT. Translation: CASSYRHRRPEAFF.

V is TRBV29-1 and J is TRBJ2-3, with 13 bases matching TRBD2. The CDR3 spans 16 residues. Per the germline V gene, CDR1 is SQVTM and CDR2 is ANQGSEA. The junction had 8 bases not matched to a gene; V was cut back by 3 bases and J by 5 bases. CDR3 loop: CSVESLAGGPRDTQYF. CDR3 DNA: TGCAGCGTTGAGTCACTAGCGGGGGGGCCTAGAGATACGCAGTATTTT.

The CDR3 here is CASSIAGAFEAFF. Here the CDR3 DNA reads TGTGCCAGCAGTATTGCGGGGGCCTTTGAAGCTTTCTTT. The V call is TRBV27, the J call TRBJ1-1; a weak D match, TRBD1 (6 bases). The CDR3 totals 13 residues. Looked up from germline, CDR1 is MNHEY and CDR2 is SMNVEV (reference sequence). Deletions cut 5 bases from V and 7 bases from J, with 14 bases between.